Detailed here is one T cell receptor (beta chain). This sample was included in a study of T cells in Graves' hyperthyroidism and ophthalmopathy. The germline gives CDR1 SGHTA, CDR2 FQGNSA. V lost 4 bases and J lost 0, with 12 bases in between. This CDR3 has 15 residues. RNA transcripts yielded amplified TCR beta CDR3 regions. The study used the HTBI primer set for a first-round RT-PCR of the TCR CDR3. Via MiXCR, TCRdb re-called the multiplex PCR reads, giving one row per CDR3 protein. Among about 700,000 distinct CDR3 sequences listed, 14% were seen once. The chain combines TRBV7-2 with TRBJ1-1; no clear D. The source is a young woman with Graves' hyperthyroidism. Source material: blood. CDR3 DNA sequence: TGTGCCAGCAGCTCAGAAGGGCACCTGAACACTGAAGCTTTCTTT. Translating it yields CASSSEGHLNTEAFF. Supplemented by reference TRBV7-2 and TRBJ1-1, the full variable domain reads GAGVSQSPSNKVTEKGKDVELRCDPISGHTALYWYRQSLGQGLEFLIYFQGNSAPDKSGLPSDRFSAERTGGSVSTLTIQRTQQEDSAVYLCASSSEGHLNTEAFFGQGTRLTVV.